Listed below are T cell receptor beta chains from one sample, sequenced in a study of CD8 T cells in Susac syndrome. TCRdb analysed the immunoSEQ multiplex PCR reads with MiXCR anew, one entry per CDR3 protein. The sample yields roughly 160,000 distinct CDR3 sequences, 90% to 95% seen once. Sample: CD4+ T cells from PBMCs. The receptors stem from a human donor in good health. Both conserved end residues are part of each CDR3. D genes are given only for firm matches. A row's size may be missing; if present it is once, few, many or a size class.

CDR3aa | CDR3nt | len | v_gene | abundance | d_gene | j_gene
CASSQDLSAGYTF | TGTGCCAGCAGCCAAGACTTATCGGCCGGCTACACCTTC | 13 | TRBV3-1 | - | - | TRBJ1-2
CASSRGRSSAAEQFF | TGCGCCAGCAGCCGGGGGCGGTCCTCAGCCGCTGAGCAGTTCTTC | 15 | TRBV4-3 | - | - | TRBJ2-1
CATSREGYNEQFF | TGTGCCACCAGCAGGGAGGGCTACAATGAGCAGTTCTTC | 13 | TRBV15 | - | - | TRBJ2-1
CSVQRSGAEAFF | TGCAGTGTCCAGAGGTCCGGGGCTGAAGCTTTCTTT | 12 | TRBV20-1 | - | - | TRBJ1-1
CGGRRTDTQYF | TGCGGCGGTCGGCGCACAGATACGCAGTATTTT | 11 | TRBV29-1 | once | - | TRBJ2-3
CASSFSSGEGEQYF | TGCGCCAGCAGCTTTTCAAGCGGGGAGGGCGAGCAGTACTTC | 14 | TRBV5-1 | - | TRBD2 | TRBJ2-7
CASSGYGESYEQYF | TGTGCCAGCAGTGGCTACGGAGAATCCTACGAGCAGTACTTC | 14 | TRBV12-3/TRBV12-4 | - | - | TRBJ2-7
CASSQDRGSSKGHEQYF | TGTGCCAGCAGCCAAGATCGGGGGAGTTCTAAGGGCCACGAGCAGTACTTC | 17 | TRBV3-1 | once | - | TRBJ2-7
CSASVSGTHNYGYTF | TGCAGTGCTAGTGTGTCCGGCACCCACAACTATGGCTACACCTTC | 15 | TRBV20-1 | - | - | TRBJ1-2
CASSEAQWGASSYNEQFF | TGTGCCAGCAGTGAAGCGCAGTGGGGCGCAAGCTCCTACAATGAGCAGTTCTTC | 18 | TRBV2 | - | - | TRBJ2-1
CATSPGQPSQYF | TGTGCCACCTCCCCGGGGCAGCCTTCGCAGTATTTT | 12 | TRBV6-2/TRBV6-3 | - | - | TRBJ2-3
CASRDTLGYEQFF | TGTGCCAGCAGGGACACCTTGGGCTATGAGCAGTTCTTC | 13 | TRBV6-2/TRBV6-3 | - | - | TRBJ2-1
CSVRWVGTGELFF | TGCAGCGTTCGCTGGGTAGGCACCGGGGAGCTGTTTTTT | 13 | TRBV29-1 | - | - | TRBJ2-2
CASSRQGADSPLHF | TGTGCCAGCAGTCGACAGGGGGCTGATTCACCCCTCCACTTT | 14 | TRBV6-5 | - | TRBD1 | TRBJ1-6
CASSQVSFGKLFF | TGTGCCAGCAGCCAAGTCTCCTTCGGAAAACTGTTTTTT | 13 | TRBV3-1 | - | - | TRBJ1-4
CASSQDGQGWMNTEAFF | TGTGCCAGCAGCCAAGATGGCCAGGGTTGGATGAACACTGAAGCTTTCTTT | 17 | TRBV3-1 | - | - | TRBJ1-1
CASSQGAGQGAYEQYF | TGCGCCAGCAGCCAAGGGGCGGGCCAGGGGGCCTACGAGCAGTACTTC | 16 | TRBV4-3 | - | TRBD1 | TRBJ2-7
CATSDHHVQETQYF | TGTGCCACCAGTGATCACCACGTCCAAGAGACCCAGTACTTC | 14 | TRBV24-1 | - | - | TRBJ2-5
CASSYAAYGYTF | TGTGCCAGCAGTTACGCTGCCTATGGCTACACCTTC | 12 | TRBV6-2/TRBV6-3 | - | - | TRBJ1-2
CSAVVRGTDTQYF | TGCAGTGCTGTGGTACGGGGGACAGATACGCAGTATTTT | 13 | TRBV20-1 | - | - | TRBJ2-3
CASTPGEGTQYF | TGTGCCAGCACCCCAGGGGAAGGTACGCAGTATTTT | 12 | TRBV28 | - | - | TRBJ2-3
CASSRNSGGMSQETQYF | TGCGCCAGCAGCCGGAATAGCGGGGGGATGAGCCAAGAGACCCAGTACTTC | 17 | TRBV4-3 | - | TRBD2 | TRBJ2-5
CASSYLGKSNQPQHF | TGTGCCAGCAGTTACTTGGGGAAGAGCAATCAGCCCCAGCATTTT | 15 | TRBV6-2/TRBV6-3 | - | - | TRBJ1-5
CASSLAISYNEQFF | TGCGCCAGCAGCTTGGCCATATCCTACAATGAGCAGTTCTTC | 14 | TRBV5-1 | - | - | TRBJ2-1